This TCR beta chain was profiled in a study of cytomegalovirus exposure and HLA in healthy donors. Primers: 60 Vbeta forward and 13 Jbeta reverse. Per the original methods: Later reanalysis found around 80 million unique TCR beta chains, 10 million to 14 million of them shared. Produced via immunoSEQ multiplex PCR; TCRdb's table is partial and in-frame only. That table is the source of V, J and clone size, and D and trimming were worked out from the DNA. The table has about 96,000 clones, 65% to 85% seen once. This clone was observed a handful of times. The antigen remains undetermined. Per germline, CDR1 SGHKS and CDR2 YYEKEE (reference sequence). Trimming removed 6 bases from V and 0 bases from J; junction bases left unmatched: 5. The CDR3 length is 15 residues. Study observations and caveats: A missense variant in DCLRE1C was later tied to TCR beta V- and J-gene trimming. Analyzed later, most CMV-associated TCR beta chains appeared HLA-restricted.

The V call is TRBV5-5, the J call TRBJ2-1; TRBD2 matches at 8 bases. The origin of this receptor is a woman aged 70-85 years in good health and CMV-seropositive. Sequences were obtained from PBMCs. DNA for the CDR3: TGTGCCAGCATCAGTAGCGGGATCTCCTACAATGAGCAGTTCTTC. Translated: CASISSGISYNEQFF.